This passage covers 8 T cell receptor beta chains from one sample sequenced in a study of OX40 agonist ivuxolimab in advanced cancers. Profiling relied on immunoSEQ multiplex PCR, and the TCRdb table lists in-frame clones only, not all of them. Of tens of thousands of clones listed, around 89% were seen once; the top ten hold over 9.5%. Sequences were derived from CD4+ or CD8+ T cells sorted from blood, sampled in a trial of the OX40 agonist ivuxolimab. All receptors derive from an adult with an advanced solid tumor such as melanoma, head and neck, liver or kidney cancer.

The CDR3: CANEGRSGETYEQYF. In DNA, the CDR3 is TGTGCCAACGAGGGGAGGAGCGGAGAGACCTACGAGCAGTACTTC. The gene calls are TRBV6-5 and TRBJ2-7; TRBD2 might be the D (6 bases). Germline CDR1 and CDR2: MNHEY and SVGAGI. Trimming left V 10 bases short and J 2 bases short, with 21 bases between. The CDR3 consists of 15 residues.

V is TRBV10-1 and J is TRBJ2-7; D not resolved. V lost 8 bases to trimming and J lost 2 bases, with 28 bases between them. The CDR3 contains 18 residues. Germline CDR1 WNHNN, CDR2 SYGVQD (reference sequence). The CDR3: CASPEKAAVLARTYEQYF. DNA of the CDR3: TGCGCCAGCCCTGAGAAAGCCGCAGTGCTCGCTAGGACCTACGAGCAGTACTTC.

This chain links TRBV7-6 with TRBJ2-5, with TRBD2 matching over 10 bases. Germline values: CDR1 SGHVS, CDR2 FNYEAQ. The CDR3 contains 16 residues. The J segment lost 4 bases and the V segment lost 5 bases, leaving 10 bases of the junction unmatched. The CDR3 protein is CASSGGASGGLETQYF. DNA of the CDR3: TGTGCCAGCAGCGGCGGGGCTAGCGGGGGTTTAGAGACCCAGTACTTC.

This sequence joins TRBV19 and TRBJ2-1; 7 positions agree with TRBD1. Trimming took 1 base from V and 3 from J; bases not matched to a gene: 3. This CDR3 has 15 amino acids. Germline V CDR1 and CDR2: LNHDA, SQIVND (reference sequence). CDR3 protein: CASSIVGTVYNEQFF. For the CDR3, the DNA is TGTGCCAGTAGTATAGTTGGGACAGTCTACAATGAGCAGTTCTTC.

This chain uses TRBV15 with TRBJ2-7, with 8 bases aligning to TRBD1. Germline CDR1 and CDR2: LNHNV and YYDKDF (reference sequence). This CDR3 spans 15 amino acids. The V segment lost 3 bases and the J segment 4 bases; nucleotides outside the gene matches: 8. CDR3 region: CATSSLPQGEYEQYF. The CDR3 DNA follows: TGTGCCACCAGCAGCCTACCACAGGGGGAGTACGAGCAGTACTTC.

The chain links TRBV9 to TRBJ2-2; no clear D gene. Trimming took 0 bases from V and 3 from J, leaving 9 bases between them. This CDR3 has 15 residues. CDR1 and CDR2 from the germline V gene are SGDLS and YYNGEE. The CDR3 loop reads CASSVAGGDTGELFF. The CDR3, as DNA: TGTGCCAGCAGCGTAGCGGGTGGGGACACCGGGGAGCTGTTTTTT.

The chain carries TRBV9 and TRBJ1-3; the match to TRBD1 covers 8 bases. From germline, CDR1 is SGDLS and CDR2 YYNGEE. V shed 5 bases and J 0 bases; nucleotides not matched to a gene: 1. The length of the CDR3 is 14 residues. The CDR3 region is CASSTGGSGNTIYF. CDR3 in DNA: TGTGCCAGCAGTACAGGGGGCTCTGGAAACACCATATATTTT.

The chain employs TRBV11-2 and TRBJ1-1, with D possibly TRBD1 on 5 matching bases. Trimming stripped 5 bases from V and 10 bases from J, with 17 bases between. This CDR3 spans 13 amino acids. Per germline, CDR1 SGHAT and CDR2 FQNNGV. This chain's CDR3 is CASSRWDLSAAFF. The CDR3 coding sequence is TGTGCCAGCAGCCGGTGGGACTTGTCGGCAGCTTTCTTT.